This T cell receptor (beta chain) was profiled in a study of robustness of blood B and T cell sequencing (dated by TCRdb to 2017 to 2018). Regarding the research as a whole: The study aimed to determine how much peripheral blood is needed to reliably characterize an individual's TCRbeta and IgG repertoires. Each of the approximately 9 independently drawn blood samples had its TCRbeta and IgG repertoires measured. As technical replicates, two replicate TCRbeta cDNA libraries were prepared from one shared RNA pool derived from a single 10 ml draw.

This clonotype came up once. Which antigen it targets is not known. Within one base of it there is no much larger clone, and no base qualities were kept. mRNA, which captures expressed receptors, was used instead of genomic DNA for quantification of TCRbeta repertoires. Buffy coat leukocytes were collected into Trizol, and RNA was extracted with the Direct-zol RNA MiniPrep Plus kit without cell sorting. To separate plasma, buffy coat and red blood cells, EDTA blood tubes were immediately centrifuged at 4 degrees C. Looking up the germline V gene yields CDR1 SGHDN and CDR2 FVKESK. The CDR3 measures 13 amino acids from cysteine to phenylalanine. The retained sequence is limited to the CDR3, 39 bases, with the frame set at the first base. Trimming at the junction amounts to 4 bases on V and 4 bases on J, and the germline ends lie 9 bases apart. The investigation overall reported the following: Because EDTA tubes had to be fractionated immediately, the use of EDTA tubes in multi-site collections was limited. Evidence of cross-contamination, likely resulting from batch processing, was observed in one pair of TCRbeta libraries, and the UMI-sequence pairs shared between the two libraries were removed. The 1,000 most abundant TCRbeta clonotypes from the pooled draws were found in every single 10 ml sample. When technical replicate libraries were compared, around 94% of the top 10,000 TCRbeta clonotypes in one library also turned up in the other. A full plateau was not reached by TCRbeta rarefaction curves, suggesting under-sequencing or many low-abundance clonotypes. No improvement in the overlap of rare TCRbeta clonotypes was observed when tubes were pooled, implying that much larger blood volumes would be needed for rare TCRbeta clonotypes to be captured. When 3 or 4 tubes (roughly 30-45 ml blood) were combined, saturation was approached in coverage of the top 10,000 TCRbeta clonotypes.

Libraries were made using PCR. Sequencing relied on an Illumina MiSeq. cDNA was synthesized with SMARTScribe reverse transcriptase and a 5' template-switch oligo that added a universal priming site. A 12-nucleotide random unique molecular identifier (UMI) was carried by the template-switch oligo, and each cDNA molecule was tagged with this UMI. During reverse transcription, TCRbeta transcripts were targeted by chain-specific reverse primers. Uracil DNA glycosylase treatment removed residual template-switch adapters, and cDNA was purified with a Qiagen MinElute kit. The first PCR used KAPA HiFi HotStart ReadyMix for approximately 23 cycles, split across four 50 ul reactions with step-out primers. Before any further amplification, the products of the first-round PCR were gel-purified. Illumina Nextera adapters were attached in a second PCR of approximately 8 cycles, and the libraries were then purified and pooled. For each TCRbeta molecule, the UMI barcode was captured by a 50-nucleotide 5' read. The original methods were these. Using the MIGEC toolkit, reads were grouped by UMI into consensus reads. PEAR was used to merge forward and reverse consensus reads into final reads. Identical UMI-sequence pairs shared across libraries were treated as cross-sample contamination and removed by a custom decontamination script. MIGMAP, a wrapper around IgBLAST, was used for V(D)J assignment and CDR3 extraction. TCR clonotypes were defined by identical V gene, J gene and CDR3 amino acid sequence; CDR1 and CDR2 were not sequenced. Using fastp at Q25 and MiXCR, TCRdb reprocessed the public reads and kept productive beta chains. Entries are consolidated by CDR3 protein sequence, retaining the most common genes and DNA. None of the V and J calls come from the authors' own analysis; TCRdb made them. The sample data list 3,500 to 4,000 distinct CDR3 sequences, and about half of these were observed just once. Less than 30% of the sample is held by the ten biggest clonotypes.

The sample consisted of peripheral blood. The rearranged segments are TRBV14 and TRBJ2-3; the D gene assignment is ambiguous. The TCR sequence derives from a human donor in good health. The CDR3 in this case is CASSRGPPDTQYF. In nucleotides, the sequence is TGTGCCAGCAGCCGCGGACCCCCAGATACGCAGTATTTT.